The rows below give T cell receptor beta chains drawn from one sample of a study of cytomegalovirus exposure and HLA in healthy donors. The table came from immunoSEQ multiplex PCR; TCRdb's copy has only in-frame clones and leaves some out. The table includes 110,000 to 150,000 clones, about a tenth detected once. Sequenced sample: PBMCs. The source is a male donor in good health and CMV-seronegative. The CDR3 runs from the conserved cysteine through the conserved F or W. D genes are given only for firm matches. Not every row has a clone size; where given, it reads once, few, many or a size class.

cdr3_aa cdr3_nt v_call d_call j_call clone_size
CASSPMADQPQHF TGTGCCAGCAGCCCGATGGCGGATCAGCCCCAGCATTTT TRBV7-9 . TRBJ1-5 few
CSVVAAEAFF TGCAGCGTGGTCGCGGCTGAAGCTTTCTTT TRBV29-1 . TRBJ1-1 few
CASSSLTLGVGNTIYF TGTGCCAGCAGCAGCCTGACTCTGGGTGTTGGAAACACCATATATTTT TRBV27 . TRBJ1-3 few
CASSSGTSAFQETQYF TGTGCCAGCAGCTCCGGGACTAGCGCGTTCCAAGAGACCCAGTACTTC TRBV7-2 TRBD2 TRBJ2-5 few
CSVLGWRERNEQFF TGCAGCGTCCTGGGCTGGCGGGAACGGAATGAGCAGTTCTTC TRBV29-1 . TRBJ2-1 few
CASSNLGQAGELFF TGCGCCAGCAGTAACTTAGGACAGGCCGGGGAGCTGTTTTTT TRBV5-1 TRBD1 TRBJ2-2 few
CASSWRGNEAFF TGTGCCAGCAGTTGGCGGGGAAATGAAGCTTTCTTT TRBV6-1 . TRBJ1-1 .
CASDRGREQFF TGTGCCTCGGACAGGGGGCGAGAGCAGTTCTTC TRBV30 TRBD1 TRBJ2-1 few
CASSQLTGVGDGELFF TGCGCCAGCAGCCAGCTGACAGGGGTCGGGGACGGGGAGCTGTTTTTT TRBV4-3 TRBD1 TRBJ2-2 .
CASSVVSGGGHNQQFF TGTGCCAGCAGCGTAGTCAGTGGGGGGGGGCACAATCAGCAGTTCTTC TRBV9 . TRBJ2-1 .
CASQAGGAVYAQYF TGTGCCAGCCAGGCCGGGGGGGCAGTCTACGCGCAGTACTTC TRBV5-6 TRBD2 TRBJ2-7 .
CASSTSGGARSTDTQYF TGTGCCAGCAGTACTAGCGGGGGGGCCCGTAGCACAGATACGCAGTATTTT TRBV28 TRBD2 TRBJ2-3 few
CASSKRQVHEQYF TGTGCCAGCAGTAAGCGACAGGTTCACGAGCAGTACTTC TRBV6-5 . TRBJ2-7 few
CASSLFVRGLDTGELFF TGTGCCAGCAGCTTATTCGTCAGGGGGCTGGACACCGGGGAGCTGTTTTTT TRBV7-2 TRBD1 TRBJ2-2 once
CASSLEGTSGSYEQYF TGTGCCAGCAGCTTAGAAGGGACTAGCGGGAGCTACGAGCAGTACTTC TRBV7-6 TRBD2 TRBJ2-7 .
CASRTGASNQPQHF TGTGCCAGTAGGACAGGGGCCTCCAATCAGCCCCAGCATTTT TRBV19 TRBD1 TRBJ1-5 .
CASRQTGLAIGYTF TGTGCCAGCAGACAAACGGGGTTAGCAATTGGCTACACCTTC TRBV27 . TRBJ1-2 .
CATGLGPPYEQYF TGTGCCACCGGACTTGGTCCCCCCTACGAGCAGTACTTC TRBV6-1 . TRBJ2-7 few
CAGWTGGDEQFF TGTGCCGGATGGACAGGGGGGGATGAGCAGTTCTTC TRBV30 TRBD1 TRBJ2-1 few
CAWSVGDSYEQYF TGTGCCTGGAGTGTAGGGGACAGCTACGAGCAGTACTTC TRBV30 TRBD1 TRBJ2-7 .
CASSEPGGRGREKLFF TGTGCCAGCAGTGAACCGGGCGGGAGGGGGAGAGAGAAACTGTTTTTT TRBV2 . TRBJ1-4 few
CASMEQGKPDTQYF TGTGCCAGCATGGAGCAGGGCAAACCGGATACGCAGTATTTT TRBV2 . TRBJ2-3 .
CASSQETSGDFISYEQYF TGCGCCAGCAGCCAAGAGACTAGCGGGGACTTTATCTCCTACGAGCAGTACTTC TRBV4-3 TRBD2 TRBJ2-7 few
CASSPGTEVTDTQYF TGTGCCAGCAGTCCCGGGACAGAAGTTACGGATACGCAGTATTTT TRBV28 TRBD1 TRBJ2-3 .
CASSIQAYSGNTIYF TGTGCCAGCAGTATACAGGCGTACTCTGGAAACACCATATATTTT TRBV6-5 . TRBJ1-3 .
CASSQGGQGASYEQYF TGCGCCAGCAGTCAAGGCGGACAGGGGGCTTCCTACGAGCAGTACTTC TRBV23-1 TRBD1 TRBJ2-7 .
CASTIRGAGELFF TGTGCCAGCACCATCAGGGGAGCCGGGGAGCTGTTTTTT TRBV9 . TRBJ2-2 once
CASSIGFQTSDTQYF TGTGCCAGCAGTATCGGGTTCCAAACATCAGATACGCAGTATTTT TRBV6-1 . TRBJ2-3 .